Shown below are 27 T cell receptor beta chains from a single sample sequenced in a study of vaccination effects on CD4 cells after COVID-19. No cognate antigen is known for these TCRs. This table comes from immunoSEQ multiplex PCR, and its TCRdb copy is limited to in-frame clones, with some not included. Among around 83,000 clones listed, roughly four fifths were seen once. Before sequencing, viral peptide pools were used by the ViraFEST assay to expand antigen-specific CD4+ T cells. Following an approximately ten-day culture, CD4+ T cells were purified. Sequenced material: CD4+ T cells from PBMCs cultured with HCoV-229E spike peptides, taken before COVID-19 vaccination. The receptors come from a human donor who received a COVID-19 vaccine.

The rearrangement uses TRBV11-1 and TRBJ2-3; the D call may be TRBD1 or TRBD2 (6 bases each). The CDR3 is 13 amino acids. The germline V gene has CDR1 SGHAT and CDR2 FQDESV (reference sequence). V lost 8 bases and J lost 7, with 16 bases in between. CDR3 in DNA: TGTGCCAGCGGCGAGGGGGGCCGGAATACGCAGTATTTT. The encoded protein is CASGEGGRNTQYF.

The CDR3 coding sequence is TGTGCCAGCAGTCCGGGAGGGGGGGCCAAAAACATTCAGTACTTC. This encodes CASSPGGGAKNIQYF. The V and J genes are TRBV6-5 and TRBJ2-4, with 8 nucleotides matching TRBD2. V shed 5 bases, J shed 1 base, and the junction held 4 bases outside the gene matches. Germline V gives CDR1 MNHEY, CDR2 SVGAGI. The length of the CDR3 is 15 residues.

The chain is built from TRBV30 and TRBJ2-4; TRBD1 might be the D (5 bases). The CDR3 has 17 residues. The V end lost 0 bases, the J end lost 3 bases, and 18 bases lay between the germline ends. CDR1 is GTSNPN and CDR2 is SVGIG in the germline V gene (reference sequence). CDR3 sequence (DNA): TGTGCCTGGAGTGTATCGGTTATGGGTAGGGGCAAAAACATTCAGTACTTC. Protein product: CAWSVSVMGRGKNIQYF. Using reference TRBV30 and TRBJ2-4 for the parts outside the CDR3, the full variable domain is SQTIHQWPATLVQPVGSPLSLECTVEGTSNPNLYWYRQAAGRGLQLLFYSVGIGQISSEVPQNLSASRPQDRQFILSSKKLLLSDSGFYLCAWSVSVMGRGKNIQYFGAGTRLSVL.

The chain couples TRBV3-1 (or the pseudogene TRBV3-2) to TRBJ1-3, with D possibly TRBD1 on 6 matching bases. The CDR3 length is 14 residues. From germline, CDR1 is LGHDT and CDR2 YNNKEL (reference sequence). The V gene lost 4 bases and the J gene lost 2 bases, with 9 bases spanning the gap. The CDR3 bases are TGTGCCAGCAGCCGGACAGCTGCTGGAAACACCATATATTTT. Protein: CASSRTAAGNTIYF.

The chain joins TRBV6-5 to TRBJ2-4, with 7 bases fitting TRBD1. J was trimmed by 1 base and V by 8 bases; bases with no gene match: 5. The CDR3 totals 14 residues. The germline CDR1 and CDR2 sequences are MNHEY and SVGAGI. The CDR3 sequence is CASGLDRAKNIQYF. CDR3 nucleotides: TGTGCCAGCGGCCTGGACAGGGCCAAAAACATTCAGTACTTC.

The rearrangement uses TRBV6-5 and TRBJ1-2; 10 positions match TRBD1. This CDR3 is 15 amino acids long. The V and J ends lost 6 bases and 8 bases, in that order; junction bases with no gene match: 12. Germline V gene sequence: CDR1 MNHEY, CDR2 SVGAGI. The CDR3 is CASRSSTGTGVGYTF. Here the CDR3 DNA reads TGTGCCAGCAGATCCTCAACTGGGACAGGGGTCGGCTACACCTTC.

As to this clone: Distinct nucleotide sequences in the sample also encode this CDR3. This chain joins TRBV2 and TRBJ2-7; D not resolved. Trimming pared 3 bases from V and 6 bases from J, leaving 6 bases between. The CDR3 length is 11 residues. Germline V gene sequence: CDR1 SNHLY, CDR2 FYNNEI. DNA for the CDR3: TGTGCCAGCAGTGAGGTAGGCGAGCAGTACGTC. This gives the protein CASSEVGEQYV.

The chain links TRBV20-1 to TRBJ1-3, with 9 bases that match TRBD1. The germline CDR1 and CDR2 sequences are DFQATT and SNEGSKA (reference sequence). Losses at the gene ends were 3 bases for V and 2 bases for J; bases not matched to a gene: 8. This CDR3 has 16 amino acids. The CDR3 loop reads CSASPGQGLAGNTIYF. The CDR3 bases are TGCAGTGCTAGTCCGGGACAGGGATTAGCTGGAAACACCATATATTTT.

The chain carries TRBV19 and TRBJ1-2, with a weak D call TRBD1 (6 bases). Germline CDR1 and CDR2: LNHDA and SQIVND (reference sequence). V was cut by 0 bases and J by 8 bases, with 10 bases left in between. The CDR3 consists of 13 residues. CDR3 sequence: CASSIDRGKGYTF. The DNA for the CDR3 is TGTGCCAGTAGTATAGACAGGGGTAAAGGCTACACCTTC.

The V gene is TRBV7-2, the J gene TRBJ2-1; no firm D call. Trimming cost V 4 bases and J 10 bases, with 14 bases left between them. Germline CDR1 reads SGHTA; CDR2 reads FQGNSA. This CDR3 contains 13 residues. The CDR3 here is CASSSDPQKEQFF. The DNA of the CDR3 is TGTGCCAGCAGCTCGGACCCACAAAAGGAGCAGTTCTTC. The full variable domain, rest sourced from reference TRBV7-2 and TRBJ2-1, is GAGVSQSPSNKVTEKGKDVELRCDPISGHTALYWYRQSLGQGLEFLIYFQGNSAPDKSGLPSDRFSAERTGGSVSTLTIQRTQQEDSAVYLCASSSDPQKEQFFGPGTRLTVL.

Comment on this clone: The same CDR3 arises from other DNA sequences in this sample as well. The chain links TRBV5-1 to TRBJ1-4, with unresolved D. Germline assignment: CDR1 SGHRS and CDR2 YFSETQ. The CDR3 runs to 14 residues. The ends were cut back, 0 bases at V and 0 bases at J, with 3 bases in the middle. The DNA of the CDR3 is TGCGCCAGCAGCTTGGACTCAACTAATGAAAAACTGTTTTTT. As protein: CASSLDSTNEKLFF. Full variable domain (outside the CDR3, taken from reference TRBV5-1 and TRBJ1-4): KAGVTQTPRYLIKTRGQQVTLSCSPISGHRSVSWYQQTPGQGLQFLFEYFSETQRNKGNFPGRFSGRQFSNSRSEMNVSTLELGDSALYLCASSLDSTNEKLFFGSGTQLSVL.

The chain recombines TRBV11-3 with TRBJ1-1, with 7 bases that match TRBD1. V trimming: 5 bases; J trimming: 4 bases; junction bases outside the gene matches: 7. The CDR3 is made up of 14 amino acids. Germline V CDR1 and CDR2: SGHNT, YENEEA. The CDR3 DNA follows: TGTGCCAGCAGCCAGGGACAGTCAAGCACTGAAGCTTTCTTT. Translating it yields CASSQGQSSTEAFF.

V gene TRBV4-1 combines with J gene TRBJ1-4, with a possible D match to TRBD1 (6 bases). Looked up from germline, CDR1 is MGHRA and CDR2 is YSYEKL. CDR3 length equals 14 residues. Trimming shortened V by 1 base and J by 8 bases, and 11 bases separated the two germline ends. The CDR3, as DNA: TGCGCCAGCAGCCAAGGGGGGGCGGCGGAAAAACTGTTTTTT. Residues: CASSQGGAAEKLFF.

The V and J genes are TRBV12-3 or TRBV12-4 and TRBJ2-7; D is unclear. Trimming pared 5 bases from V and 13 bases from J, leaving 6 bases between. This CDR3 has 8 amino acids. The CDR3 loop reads CASSLKYV. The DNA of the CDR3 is TGTGCCAGCAGTCTCAAATACGTC.

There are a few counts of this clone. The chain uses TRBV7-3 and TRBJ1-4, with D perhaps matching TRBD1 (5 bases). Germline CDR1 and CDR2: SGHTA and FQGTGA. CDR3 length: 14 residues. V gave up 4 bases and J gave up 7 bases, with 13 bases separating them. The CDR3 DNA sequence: TGTGCCAGCAGCTCGGGACTGTCTGGTGAAAAACTGTTTTTT. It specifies CASSSGLSGEKLFF.

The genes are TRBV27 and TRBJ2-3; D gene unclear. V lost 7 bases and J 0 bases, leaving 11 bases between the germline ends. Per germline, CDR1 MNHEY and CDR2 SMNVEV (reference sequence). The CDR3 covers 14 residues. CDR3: CASTRLSSTDTQYF. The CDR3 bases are TGTGCCAGCACCAGGTTATCTAGCACAGATACGCAGTATTTT.

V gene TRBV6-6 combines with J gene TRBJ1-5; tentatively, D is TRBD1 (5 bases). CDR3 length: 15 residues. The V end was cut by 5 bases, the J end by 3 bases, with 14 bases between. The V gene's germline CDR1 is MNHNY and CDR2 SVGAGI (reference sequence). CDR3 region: CASSNRDGDNQPQHF. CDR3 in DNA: TGTGCCAGCAGTAACCGGGACGGAGACAATCAGCCCCAGCATTTT.

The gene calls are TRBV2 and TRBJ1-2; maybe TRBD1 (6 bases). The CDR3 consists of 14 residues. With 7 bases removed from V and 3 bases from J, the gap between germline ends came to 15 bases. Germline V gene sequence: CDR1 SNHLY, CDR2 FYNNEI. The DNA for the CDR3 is TGTGCCAGCACCCCCCGGGGGCGGGACTATGGCTACACCTTC. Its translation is CASTPRGRDYGYTF.

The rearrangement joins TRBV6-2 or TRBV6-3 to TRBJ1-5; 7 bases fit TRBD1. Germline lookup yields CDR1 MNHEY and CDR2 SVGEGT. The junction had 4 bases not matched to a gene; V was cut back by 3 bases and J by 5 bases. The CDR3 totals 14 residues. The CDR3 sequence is CASSYQQGHQPQHF. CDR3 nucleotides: TGTGCCAGCAGTTATCAACAGGGGCATCAGCCCCAGCATTTT.

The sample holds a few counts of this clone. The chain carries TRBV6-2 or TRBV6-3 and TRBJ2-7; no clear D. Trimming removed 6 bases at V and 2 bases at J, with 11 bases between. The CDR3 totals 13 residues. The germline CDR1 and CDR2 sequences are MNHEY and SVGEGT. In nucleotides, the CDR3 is TGTGCCAGCAGCCTAGGAAGTACCTACGAGCAGTACGTC. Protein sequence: CASSLGSTYEQYV.

The CDR3 sequence is CASSRSGTGNSPLHF. The CDR3 DNA reads as TGTGCCAGCAGCCGATCCGGGACAGGGAATTCACCCCTCCACTTT. The chain carries TRBV3-1 (or the pseudogene TRBV3-2) and TRBJ1-6; 9 bases are a match to TRBD1. Trimming took 4 bases from V and 7 from J; bases not matched to a gene: 5. The CDR3 length is 15 residues. Germline lookup yields CDR1 LGHDT and CDR2 YNNKEL (reference sequence).

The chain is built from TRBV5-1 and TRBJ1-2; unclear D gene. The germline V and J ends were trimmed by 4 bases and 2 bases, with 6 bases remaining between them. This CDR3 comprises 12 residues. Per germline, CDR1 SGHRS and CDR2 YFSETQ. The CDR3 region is CASSPENYGYTF. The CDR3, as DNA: TGCGCCAGCAGCCCGGAAAACTATGGCTACACCTTC.

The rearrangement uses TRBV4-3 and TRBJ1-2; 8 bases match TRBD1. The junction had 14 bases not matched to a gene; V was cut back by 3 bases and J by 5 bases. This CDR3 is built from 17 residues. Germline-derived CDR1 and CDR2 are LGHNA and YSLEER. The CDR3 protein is CASSQGFTGGGLYGYTF. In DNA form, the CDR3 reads TGCGCCAGCAGCCAGGGATTTACAGGGGGTGGTTTATATGGCTACACCTTC.

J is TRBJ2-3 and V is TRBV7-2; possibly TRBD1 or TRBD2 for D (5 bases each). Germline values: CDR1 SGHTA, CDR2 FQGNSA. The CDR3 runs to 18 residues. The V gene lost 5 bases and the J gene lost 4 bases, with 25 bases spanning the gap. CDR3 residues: CASSHNSAWDRRPDTQYF. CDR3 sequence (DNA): TGTGCCAGCAGCCACAATAGCGCATGGGACCGAAGGCCAGATACGCAGTATTTT.

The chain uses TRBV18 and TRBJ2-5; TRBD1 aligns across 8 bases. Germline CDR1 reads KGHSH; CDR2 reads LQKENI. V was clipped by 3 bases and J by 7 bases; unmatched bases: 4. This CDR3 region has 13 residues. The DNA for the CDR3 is TGTGCCAGCTCACCGGACAGGGTGAGGACCCAGTACTTC. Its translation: CASSPDRVRTQYF.

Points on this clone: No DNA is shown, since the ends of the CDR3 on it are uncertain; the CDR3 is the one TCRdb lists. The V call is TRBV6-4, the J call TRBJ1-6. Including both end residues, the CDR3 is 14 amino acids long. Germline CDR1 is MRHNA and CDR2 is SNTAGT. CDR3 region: CASSADFRDSPLHF.

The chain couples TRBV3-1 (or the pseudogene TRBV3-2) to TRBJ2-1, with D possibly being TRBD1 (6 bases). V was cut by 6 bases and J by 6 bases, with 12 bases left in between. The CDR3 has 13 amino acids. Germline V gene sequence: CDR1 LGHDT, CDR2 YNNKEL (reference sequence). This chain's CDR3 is CASSRLGGNEQFF. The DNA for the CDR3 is TGTGCCAGCAGTCGGCTAGGGGGCAATGAGCAGTTCTTC.